The clone carrying this T cell receptor (beta chain) has just a few counts. CDR1 is SGHRS and CDR2 is YFSETQ in the germline V gene. The CDR3 totals 15 residues. V was trimmed by 2 bases and J by 8 bases, leaving 17 bases between them. One entry per CDR3 protein, called by TCRdb with MiXCR from the RT-PCR reads. The sample comprises around 700,000 distinct CDR3 sequences, 12% to 15% of which are singletons, and 3.6% rests with the top ten. The sequence came from a female donor in good health, serving as a healthy control. Input material: memory CD4+ T cells from blood. The chain employs TRBV5-1 and TRBJ2-1, with D perhaps matching TRBD2 (6 bases). CDR3 amino acids: CASSFQAREVYEQFF. For the CDR3, the DNA is TGCGCCAGCAGCTTCCAGGCCAGGGAGGTCTATGAGCAGTTCTTC.